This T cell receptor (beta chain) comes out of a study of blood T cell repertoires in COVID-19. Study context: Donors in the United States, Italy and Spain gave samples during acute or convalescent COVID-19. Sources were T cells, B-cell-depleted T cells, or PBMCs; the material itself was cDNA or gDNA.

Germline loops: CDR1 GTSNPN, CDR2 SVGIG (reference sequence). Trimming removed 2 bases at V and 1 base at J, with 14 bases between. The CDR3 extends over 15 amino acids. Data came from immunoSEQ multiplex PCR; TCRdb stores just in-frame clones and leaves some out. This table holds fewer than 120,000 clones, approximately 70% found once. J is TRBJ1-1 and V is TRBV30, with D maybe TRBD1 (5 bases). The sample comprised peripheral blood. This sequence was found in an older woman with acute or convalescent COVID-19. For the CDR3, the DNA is TGTGCCTGGAGTACCCTCGGGGGGGGGAACACTGAAGCTTTCTTT. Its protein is CAWSTLGGGNTEAFF.